The sequence of this TCR beta chain was determined in a study of T cell changes during pregnancy in multiple sclerosis. Trimming removed 2 bases at V and 3 bases at J, with 20 bases between. Germline V CDR1 and CDR2: SGHDT, YYEEEE. The CDR3 is made up of 17 amino acids. The table came from immunoSEQ multiplex PCR; TCRdb's copy has only in-frame clones and leaves some out. The sample comprises approximately 47,000 clones, approximately 93% of which are singletons, and roughly 0.5% rests with the top ten. The TCR comes from a female donor with multiple sclerosis, enrolled in a pregnancy study. This sequence joins TRBV5-6 and TRBJ1-1; TRBD1 might be the D (6 bases). The source was CD4+ T cells from peripheral blood mononuclear cells, collected in the first trimester of pregnancy. CDR3 sequence (DNA): TGTGCCAGCAGCTTCCCGCGGCAACAGGGTTGGTACACTGAAGCTTTCTTT. The encoded protein is CASSFPRQQGWYTEAFF.